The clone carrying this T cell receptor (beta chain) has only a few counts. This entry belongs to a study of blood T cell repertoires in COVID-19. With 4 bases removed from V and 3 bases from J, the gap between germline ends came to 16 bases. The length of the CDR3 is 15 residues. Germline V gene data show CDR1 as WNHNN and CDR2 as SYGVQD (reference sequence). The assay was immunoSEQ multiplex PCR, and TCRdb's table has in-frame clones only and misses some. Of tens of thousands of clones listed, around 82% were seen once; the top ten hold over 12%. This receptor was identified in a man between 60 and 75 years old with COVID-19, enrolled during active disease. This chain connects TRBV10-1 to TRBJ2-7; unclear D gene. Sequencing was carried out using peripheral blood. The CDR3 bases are TGCGCCAGCAGTGCGACTGCCTCGTCGAGCTACGAGCAGTACTTC. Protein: CASSATASSSYEQYF.